This T cell receptor beta chain emerged from a study of T cells in Graves' hyperthyroidism and ophthalmopathy. This clonotype was counted at least ten times. The germline V gene encodes CDR1 SGHDN and CDR2 FVKESK. Trimming removed 2 bases from V and 0 bases from J; junction bases left unmatched: 1. The CDR3 extends over 15 amino acids. Researchers amplified the TCR beta CDR3 regions from RNA transcripts. An initial round of RT-PCR targeting the TCR CDR3 relied on the HTBI primer set. TCRdb analysed the multiplex PCR reads with MiXCR anew, one entry per CDR3 protein. Of fewer than 750,000 distinct CDR3 sequences in the sample, roughly 15% were seen once.

The sequence was collected from a woman in her forties or fifties with Graves' ophthalmopathy. The V call is TRBV14, the J call TRBJ2-1, with 7 bases aligning to TRBD2. Sequencing was done on a sample of blood. CDR3 residues: CASSQKRGSYNEQFF. The CDR3 DNA reads as TGTGCCAGCAGCCAAAAGCGGGGCTCCTACAATGAGCAGTTCTTC.